A single sample gave rise to the 9 T cell receptor beta chains below, sequenced in a study of T-cell reconstitution after alpha-beta-depleted transplantation in children. Using unique molecular identifiers, the investigators prepared the TCRbeta library. One entry per CDR3 protein, called by TCRdb with MiXCR from the PCR reads. Here the sample spans about 640,000 distinct CDR3 sequences, approximately 16% being singletons. Specimen: PBMCs from the stem cell graft donor, collected from the stem cell graft. Every receptor here comes from a human donor who donated a stem cell graft to a child with acute myeloid leukemia.

Turning to this clonotype: A much bigger clone sits one base away, suggesting this may be a read error. The gene calls are TRBV20-1 and TRBJ2-3; either TRBD1 or TRBD2 may supply D (5 bases each). From germline, CDR1 is DFQATT and CDR2 SNEGSKA (reference sequence). V lost 2 bases, J lost 2 bases, and 17 bases lay in between. The CDR3 totals 16 residues. The CDR3 bases are TGCAGTGCTAGACCCCTTCAGAGGGGTATCACAGATACGCAGTATTTT. It encodes CSARPLQRGITDTQYF.

V and J are TRBV28 and TRBJ1-2; unclear D gene. The V gene's germline CDR1 is MDHEN and CDR2 SYDVKM. The CDR3 covers 14 residues. V was trimmed by 6 bases and J by 2 bases, leaving 13 bases between them. In DNA, the CDR3 is TGTGCCAGCAGGCCACGGGTAGCGAACTATGGCTACACCTTC. As protein: CASRPRVANYGYTF.

This clonotype was seen a few times. This sequence joins TRBV20-1 and TRBJ2-7; tentatively, D is TRBD1 or TRBD2 (5 bases each). Per germline, CDR1 DFQATT and CDR2 SNEGSKA (reference sequence). CDR3 length equals 13 residues. Here the CDR3 reads CSGAQRNSYEQYV. In DNA, the CDR3 is TGCTCCGGGGCCCAACGAAACTCCTACGAGCAGTACGTC.

This clonotype was picked up a small number of times. The chain links TRBV9 to TRBJ1-2; the D gene is possibly TRBD1 (5 bases). CDR3 length equals 19 residues. Germline CDR1 is SGDLS and CDR2 is YYNGEE. Trimming pared 0 bases from V and 2 bases from J, leaving 23 bases between. For the CDR3, the DNA is TGTGCCAGCAGCGTAGGGGGGGTACCTCTTCGAGGATCCAACTATGGCTACACCTTC. The encoded protein is CASSVGGVPLRGSNYGYTF.

The V call is TRBV7-2, the J call TRBJ2-3; TRBD2 agrees at 10 bases. Germline V gene data show CDR1 as SGHTA and CDR2 as FQGNSA. This CDR3 is built from 16 residues. The trim removed 2 bases at V and 6 bases at J, leaving 8 bases unmatched. Here the CDR3 reads CASSLWVLAGDDTQYF. The CDR3 coding sequence is TGTGCCAGCAGCTTATGGGTCCTAGCGGGGGATGATACGCAGTATTTT.

This clonotype was picked up a small number of times. This chain links TRBV24-1 with TRBJ2-5; either TRBD1 or TRBD2 may supply D (5 bases each). The CDR3 consists of 15 residues. The V end lost 1 base, the J end lost 1 base, and 9 bases lay between the germline ends. Germline values: CDR1 KGHDR, CDR2 SFDVKD. The CDR3 is CATSDFRDGQETQYF. The CDR3 DNA reads as TGTGCCACCAGTGATTTTCGGGACGGCCAAGAGACCCAGTACTTC.

This clonotype was counted at least ten times. V usage is TRBV12-3 or TRBV12-4 and J usage is TRBJ2-1, with D possibly being TRBD1 (5 bases). The length of the CDR3 is 12 residues. The V gene lost 5 bases and the J gene lost 6 bases, with 8 bases spanning the gap. The CDR3 sequence is CASSPTANEQFF. CDR3 sequence (DNA): TGTGCCAGCAGTCCGACAGCCAATGAGCAGTTCTTC.

The J gene is TRBJ2-1, the V gene TRBV20-1; D call uncertain. The germline V gene encodes CDR1 DFQATT and CDR2 SNEGSKA (reference sequence). CDR3 size: 16 residues. Deletions cut 2 bases from V and 11 bases from J, with 25 bases between. CDR3 bases: TGCAGTGCTAGACCCACCCATTCAATAAGGATGAATCAGCAGTTCTTC. Its translation is CSARPTHSIRMNQQFF.

Many counts were recorded for this clonotype. The rearrangement links TRBV10-3 to TRBJ2-3, with TRBD1 identical over 7 bases. J was trimmed by 11 bases and V by 0 bases; bases with no gene match: 5. This CDR3 contains 13 residues. The V gene's germline CDR1 is ENHRY and CDR2 SYGVKD. The CDR3 region is CAISESNRQGQYF. The CDR3 coding sequence is TGTGCCATCAGTGAGTCGAACCGACAGGGGCAGTATTTT.